One and the same sample provided the 24 T cell receptor beta chains below, sequenced in a study of T cells in Graves' hyperthyroidism and ophthalmopathy. Amplified TCR beta CDR3 regions came from RNA transcripts. With the HTBI primer set, the TCR CDR3 went through a first round of RT-PCR. TCRdb independently ran MiXCR on the multiplex PCR reads; one entry per CDR3 protein. The sample consists of around 620,000 distinct CDR3 sequences, about 16% of them appearing once. Specimen: blood. The receptors were sampled from a woman in her 30s with Graves' hyperthyroidism.

This clonotype was observed a handful of times. The chain joins TRBV28 to TRBJ2-5; D call uncertain. The CDR3 covers 17 residues. From germline, CDR1 is MDHEN and CDR2 SYDVKM. Trimming removed 4 bases from V and 4 bases from J, with 22 bases in between. CDR3 coding DNA: TGTGCCAGCAGTTACTGGGGATCGGCGGCCCTGGGAGAGACCCAGTACTTC. Amino acid sequence: CASSYWGSAALGETQYF.

At least ten counts were recorded for this clonotype. V usage is TRBV28 and J usage is TRBJ2-5; 11 bases align to TRBD1. The CDR3 is 17 amino acids. The ends lost 4 bases at V and 6 bases at J; junction bases unmatched: 13. CDR1 is MDHEN and CDR2 is SYDVKM in the germline V gene. The chain's CDR3 is CASSSNHGQGAPKTQYF. CDR3 sequence (DNA): TGTGCCAGCAGTTCGAATCACGGACAGGGGGCGCCCAAGACCCAGTACTTC.

This clonotype was observed at least ten times. As DNA, the CDR3 is TGTGCCAGCAGCTTAAGGGCAGGTATCTCCTACGAGCAGTACTTC. Translated, it gives CASSLRAGISYEQYF. The chain employs TRBV7-3 and TRBJ2-7; D is undetermined. The CDR3 totals 15 residues. Per the germline V gene, CDR1 is SGHTA and CDR2 is FQGTGA. Trimming removed 1 base at V and 0 bases at J, with 10 bases between.

V and J are TRBV7-2 and TRBJ2-3; D unresolved. Germline V CDR1 and CDR2: SGHTA, FQGNSA. V shed 1 base and J shed 4 bases, with 9 bases lying between them. This CDR3 comprises 14 residues. The CDR3 spells CTSSLGLPPDTQYF. Here the CDR3 DNA reads TGTACCAGCAGCTTAGGACTCCCCCCAGATACGCAGTATTTT.

The chain has TRBV30 and TRBJ2-7; TRBD2 aligns across 12 bases. Germline V gene data show CDR1 as GTSNPN and CDR2 as SVGIG (reference sequence). This CDR3 has 14 amino acids. The trim removed 2 bases at V and 1 base at J, leaving 0 bases unmatched. The CDR3 nucleotides read TGTGCCTGGAGTACTAGCGGGAGGTCCTACGAGCAGTACTTC. Protein sequence: CAWSTSGRSYEQYF.

This clonotype was observed a few times. The V call is TRBV20-1, the J call TRBJ2-3; 9 bases match TRBD1. The V gene's germline CDR1 is DFQATT and CDR2 SNEGSKA (reference sequence). With 4 bases clipped from V and 5 bases from J, the junction kept 7 bases outside the gene matches. The CDR3 is made up of 14 amino acids. CDR3 DNA sequence: TGCAGTGCTACCGGGACAGGGAGGATAGATACGCAGTATTTT. This translates into CSATGTGRIDTQYF.

This clonotype was observed at least ten times. Relative to the germline gene, one junction end is altered; a read error may explain this. This rearrangement joins TRBV7-7 to TRBJ2-3, with TRBD1 matching 9 bases. The CDR3 is 14 amino acids. The germline gives CDR1 SSHAT, CDR2 FNYEAQ (reference sequence). DNA of the CDR3: TGTGCTAGCAGCTTGGGACAGGGCTCAGATACGCAGTATTTT. Translating gives CASSLGQGSDTQYF. Using reference TRBV7-7 and TRBJ2-3 for the parts outside the CDR3, the full variable domain is GAGVSQSPRYKVTKRGQDVTLRCDPISSHATLYWYQQALGQGPEFLTYFNYEAQPDKSGLPSDRFSAERPEGSISTLTIQRTEQRDSAMYRCASSLGQGSDTQYFGPGTRLTVL.

This clonotype was seen repeatedly, ten times or more. This chain joins TRBV20-1 and TRBJ1-2; 10 bases align to TRBD1. The V and J ends lost 4 bases and 5 bases, in that order; junction bases with no gene match: 7. CDR1 and CDR2 (germline): DFQATT, SNEGSKA (reference sequence). The CDR3 is 14 residues long. CDR3 in DNA: TGCAGTGCTACCCGGACAGGGGGGGGGTATGGCTACACCTTC. Translating gives CSATRTGGGYGYTF.

This chain uses TRBV7-2 with TRBJ2-1; no clear D. The ends were cut back, 1 base at V and 2 bases at J, with 9 bases in the middle. Germline V lookup: CDR1 SGHTA, CDR2 FQGNSA. The CDR3 is 15 amino acids. This CDR3 is CASSLDGYAYNEQFF. CDR3 nucleotide sequence: TGTGCCAGCAGCTTAGACGGGTACGCCTACAATGAGCAGTTCTTC.

A few counts support this clonotype. The chain uses TRBV28 and TRBJ1-4; 8 bases fit TRBD1. The CDR3 has 13 residues. The germline V gene has CDR1 MDHEN and CDR2 SYDVKM. V lost 4 bases and J lost 7; bases outside the gene matches: 2. The CDR3 bases are TGTGCCAGCAGTTCAGGGGGCATTGAAAAACTGTTTTTT. Translation: CASSSGGIEKLFF.

This clonotype was detected ten times or more. This chain joins TRBV5-1 and TRBJ2-7; D is possibly TRBD2 (6 bases). Germline values: CDR1 SGHRS, CDR2 YFSETQ. V lost 0 bases to trimming and J lost 5 bases, with 12 bases between them. The CDR3 has 14 residues. The chain's CDR3 is CASSLGLASDEQYF. The CDR3 DNA sequence: TGCGCCAGCAGCTTGGGGCTAGCGTCCGACGAGCAGTACTTC.

Many counts were recorded for this clonotype. Germline is not matched at one junction end, which may reflect a read error. The chain joins TRBV5-1 to TRBJ1-1; unclear D gene. The CDR3 runs to 13 residues. The germline gives CDR1 SGHRS, CDR2 YFSETQ. CDR3 protein: CASSLEANTEAFF. In nucleotides, the CDR3 is TGTGCCAGCAGCTTAGAAGCGAACACTGAAGCTTTCTTT.

There are a few counts of this clonotype. Compared with germline, one end of the junction differs, possibly owing to a read error. The chain couples TRBV7-8 to TRBJ2-7; tentatively, D is TRBD1 (5 bases). Germline lookup yields CDR1 SGHVS and CDR2 FQNEAQ. The CDR3 consists of 15 residues. CDR3 sequence (DNA): TGCGCCAGCAGCCCTGGGGCAGGAATCTCCTACGAGCAGTACTTC. It encodes CASSPGAGISYEQYF.

With regard to this clonotype: A junction end diverges from the germline sequence, so it may reflect a read error. V usage is TRBV3-1 and J usage is TRBJ1-5; 8 positions agree with TRBD1. Germline V gene sequence: CDR1 LGHDT, CDR2 YNNKEL (reference sequence). CDR3 length: 16 residues. In nucleotides, the CDR3 is TGTGCTAGCAGCCAACGAACAGGGGGAGTCTATCAGCCCCAGCATTTT. Translation gives CASSQRTGGVYQPQHF.

This clonotype was detected a few times. The chain is built from TRBV6-2 or TRBV6-3 and TRBJ2-7, with D hard to call. The CDR3 has 11 amino acids. The germline V gene has CDR1 MNHEY and CDR2 SVGEGT. V gave up 10 bases and J gave up 0 bases, with 7 bases separating them. The CDR3 DNA follows: TGTGCCACCCGCGGCTCCTACGAGCAGTACTTC. It codes for CATRGSYEQYF.

On this clonotype itself: One base away lies a much larger clone, so this may be a sequencing read error. This chain uses TRBV7-2 with TRBJ2-4, with D perhaps TRBD2 (6 bases). V lost 0 bases to trimming and J lost 5 bases, with 14 bases between them. The CDR3 is 16 residues long. Germline V gene sequence: CDR1 SGHTA, CDR2 FQGNSA. In nucleotides, the CDR3 is TGTGCCAGCAGCTTAGCGCGGGGTTTGGCCGAAAACATTCAGTACTTC. It yields the protein CASSLARGLAENIQYF.

This clonotype turned up a few times. The CDR3 sequence is CASSQDLGGSNQPQHF. Here the CDR3 DNA reads TGCGCCAGCAGCCAAGATCTGGGGGGAAGCAATCAGCCCCAGCATTTT. V gene TRBV4-1 combines with J gene TRBJ1-5; D might be TRBD1 (5 bases). This CDR3 has 16 residues. Germline values: CDR1 MGHRA, CDR2 YSYEKL. Trimming took off 0 bases at V and 1 base at J, with 10 bases between the two ends.

The rearrangement links TRBV20-1 to TRBJ2-3, with D possibly being TRBD2 (6 bases). This CDR3 region has 15 residues. CDR1 and CDR2 (germline): DFQATT, SNEGSKA (reference sequence). Trimming stripped 6 bases from V and 0 bases from J, with 16 bases between. The CDR3 sequence: CSALILRGSTDTQYF. The CDR3 coding sequence is TGCAGTGCCCTAATTTTGCGGGGAAGCACAGATACGCAGTATTTT.

The rearrangement joins TRBV5-6 to TRBJ1-4; no clear D gene. CDR1 and CDR2 (germline): SGHDT, YYEEEE. The CDR3 totals 14 residues. Trimming removed 1 base from V and 5 bases from J, with 9 bases in between. The CDR3 nucleotides are TGTGCCAGCAGCTTGAGATTAATAAATGAAAAACTGTTTTTT. This sequence encodes CASSLRLINEKLFF.

This chain uses TRBV15 with TRBJ2-1, with 7 positions matching TRBD2. Trimming took 5 bases from V and 10 from J; bases not matched to a gene: 5. The CDR3 is made up of 12 amino acids. From germline, CDR1 is LNHNV and CDR2 YYDKDF (reference sequence). The CDR3 sequence: CATSGAGGEQFF. The CDR3 nucleotides are TGTGCCACCAGCGGAGCCGGGGGGGAGCAGTTCTTC.

This clonotype showed up just a few times. The chain combines TRBV12-3 or TRBV12-4 with TRBJ2-1, with D possibly matching TRBD2 (5 bases). The CDR3 consists of 13 residues. V was cut by 6 bases and J by 4 bases, with 10 bases left in between. For the CDR3, the DNA is TGTGCCAGCAGAAACCGGGATTACAATGAGCAGTTCTTC. Residues: CASRNRDYNEQFF.

A few counts support this clonotype. This rearrangement joins TRBV6-5 to TRBJ1-6, with TRBD1 matching 10 bases. CDR1 and CDR2 from the germline V gene are MNHEY and SVGAGI. Trimming cost V 1 base and J 8 bases; bases outside gene matches: 14. The CDR3 spans 19 residues. CDR3 region: CASSYLGTGENPKDSPLHF. DNA for the CDR3: TGTGCCAGCAGTTACTTGGGGACAGGGGAAAATCCGAAGGATTCACCCCTCCACTTT.

This clonotype was counted a few times. This chain joins TRBV19 and TRBJ2-1, with 12 nucleotides matching TRBD2. CDR1 is LNHDA and CDR2 is SQIVND in the germline V gene (reference sequence). This CDR3 has 16 residues. The junction had 8 bases not matched to a gene; V was cut back by 5 bases and J by 6 bases. The CDR3 DNA follows: TGTGCCAGTAGTCGGACTAGCGGGACTGGTACCAATGAGCAGTTCTTC. It codes for CASSRTSGTGTNEQFF.

This clonotype appeared many times. The rearrangement links TRBV7-9 to TRBJ2-1; 7 positions match TRBD2. Germline lookup yields CDR1 SEHNR and CDR2 FQNEAQ (reference sequence). The CDR3 extends over 16 amino acids. Trimming at V came to 7 bases and at J to 0 bases, leaving 9 bases not matched to a gene. This CDR3 is CASTTPAGDSYNEQFF. As DNA, the CDR3 is TGTGCCAGCACCACTCCCGCGGGGGACTCCTACAATGAGCAGTTCTTC.